This TCR beta chain is from a study of blood T cells in healthy people across ages. PCR was performed a second time for about 6 to 12 cycles using a sample-barcoded 5' primer and a J-beta primer mix. In TCRdb, the 5' RACE reads were re-called with MiXCR into one record per CDR3 protein. The data contain about 930,000 distinct CDR3 sequences, 25% to 30% of them seen just once; the ten biggest clones take up about 10%. This clonotype came up many times. Its antigen is as yet unknown. The study's findings and limits: As age increased, TCR beta diversity per million T cells fell in a roughly linear fashion.

V was clipped by 2 bases and J by 4 bases; unmatched bases: 5. CDR3 size: 15 residues. Germline CDR1 is MNHEY and CDR2 is SMNVEV (reference sequence). Each donor gave about 9.3 milliliters of peripheral blood. At least 6 million PBMCs were isolated per sample. The same sample was also used in a study of T cells of mothers and their children. That report adds: When mothers and children were related, their normalized repertoire overlap, which was always slightly higher, did not differ significantly from that of unrelated pairs.

Material: blood. The source is a woman aged 40 to 50 in good health. The chain has TRBV27 and TRBJ2-1, with TRBD2 matching 7 bases. Written as DNA, the CDR3 is TGTGCCAGCAGTTTAGGGACTACCTTATACAATGAGCAGTTCTTC. Its translation is CASSLGTTLYNEQFF.